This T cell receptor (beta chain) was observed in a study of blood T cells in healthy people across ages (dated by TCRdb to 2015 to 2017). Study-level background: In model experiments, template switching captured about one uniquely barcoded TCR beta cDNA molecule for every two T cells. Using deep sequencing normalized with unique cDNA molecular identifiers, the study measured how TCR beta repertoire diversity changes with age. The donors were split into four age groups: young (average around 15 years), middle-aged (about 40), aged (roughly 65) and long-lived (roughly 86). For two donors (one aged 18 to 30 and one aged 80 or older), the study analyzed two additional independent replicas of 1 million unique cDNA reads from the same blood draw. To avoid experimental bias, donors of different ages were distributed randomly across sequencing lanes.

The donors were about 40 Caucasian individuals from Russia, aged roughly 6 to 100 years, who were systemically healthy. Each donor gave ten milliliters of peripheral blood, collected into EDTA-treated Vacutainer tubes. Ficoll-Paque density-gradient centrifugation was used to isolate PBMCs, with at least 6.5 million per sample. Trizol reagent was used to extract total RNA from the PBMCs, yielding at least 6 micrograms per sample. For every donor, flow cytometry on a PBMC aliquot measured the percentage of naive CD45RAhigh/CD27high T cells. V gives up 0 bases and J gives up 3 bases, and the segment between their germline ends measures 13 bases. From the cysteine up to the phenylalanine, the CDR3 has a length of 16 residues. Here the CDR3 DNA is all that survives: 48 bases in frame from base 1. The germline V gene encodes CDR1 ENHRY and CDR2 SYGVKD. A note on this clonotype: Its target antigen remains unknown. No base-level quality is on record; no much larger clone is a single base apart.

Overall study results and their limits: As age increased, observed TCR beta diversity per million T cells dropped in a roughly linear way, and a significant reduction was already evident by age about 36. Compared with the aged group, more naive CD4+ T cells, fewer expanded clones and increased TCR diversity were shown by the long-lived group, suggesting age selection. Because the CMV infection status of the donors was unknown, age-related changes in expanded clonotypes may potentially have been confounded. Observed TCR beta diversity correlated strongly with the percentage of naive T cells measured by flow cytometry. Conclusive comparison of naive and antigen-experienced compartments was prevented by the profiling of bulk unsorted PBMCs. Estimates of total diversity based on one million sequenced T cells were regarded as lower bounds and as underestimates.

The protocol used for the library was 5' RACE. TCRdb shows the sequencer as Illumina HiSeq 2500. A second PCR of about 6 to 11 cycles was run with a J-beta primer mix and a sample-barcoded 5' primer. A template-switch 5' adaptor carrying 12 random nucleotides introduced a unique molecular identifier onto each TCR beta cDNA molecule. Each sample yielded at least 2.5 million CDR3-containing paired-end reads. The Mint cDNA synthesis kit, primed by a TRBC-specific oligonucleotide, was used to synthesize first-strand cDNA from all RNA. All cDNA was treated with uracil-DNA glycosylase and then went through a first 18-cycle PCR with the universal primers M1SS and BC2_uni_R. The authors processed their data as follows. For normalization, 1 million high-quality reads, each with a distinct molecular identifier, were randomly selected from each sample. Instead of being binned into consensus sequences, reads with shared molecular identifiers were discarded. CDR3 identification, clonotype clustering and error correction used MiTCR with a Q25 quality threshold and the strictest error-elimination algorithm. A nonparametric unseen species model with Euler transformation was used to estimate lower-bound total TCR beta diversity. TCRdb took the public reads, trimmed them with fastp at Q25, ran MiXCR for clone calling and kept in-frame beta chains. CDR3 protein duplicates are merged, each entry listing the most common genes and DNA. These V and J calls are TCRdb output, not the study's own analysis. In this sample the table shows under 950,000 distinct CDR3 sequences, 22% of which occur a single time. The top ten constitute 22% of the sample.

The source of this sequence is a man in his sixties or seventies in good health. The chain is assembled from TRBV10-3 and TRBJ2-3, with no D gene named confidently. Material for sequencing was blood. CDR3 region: CAISESAERGTDTQYF. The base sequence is TGTGCCATCAGTGAGTCGGCAGAACGTGGGACAGATACGCAGTATTTT.